The rows below give T cell receptor beta chains drawn from one sample of a study of post-analysis software for immune sequencing data. TCRdb recomputed calls from the PCR reads with MiXCR, one row per CDR3 protein. The sample carries about 540,000 distinct CDR3 sequences, 34% recorded once. Sequencing used blood. The receptor set was obtained from a girl between 2 and 17 years old with multiple sclerosis. Each CDR3 is given without its conserved first and last residue. Fields, in order: J gene, V gene, CDR3 protein.

J: TRBJ1-5
V: TRBV7-2
CDR3: ASTLGVTGGQPQH

J: TRBJ2-6
V: TRBV7-2
CDR3: ASSLVRGPSGANVLT

J: TRBJ1-4
V: TRBV6-6
CDR3: ASSYMWTGEEKLF

J: TRBJ2-7
V: TRBV10-2
CDR3: ASGLRLYEQY

J: TRBJ1-1
V: TRBV10-3
CDR3: AIRQEGEAF

J: TRBJ1-1
V: TRBV3-1
CDR3: ASSHSSGSAF

J: TRBJ2-5
V: TRBV18
CDR3: ASSPPGPDRFLETQY

J: TRBJ2-1
V: TRBV7-3
CDR3: ASSFRGARGNEQF

J: TRBJ2-5
V: TRBV7-9
CDR3: ASSSGSLQIQETQY

J: TRBJ1-2
V: TRBV20-1
CDR3: SVLASTSNYGYT

J: TRBJ2-1
V: TRBV6-6
CDR3: ASSSAGPENEQF

J: TRBJ2-5
V: TRBV29-1
CDR3: SVGSGGRQETQY

J: TRBJ1-2
V: TRBV15
CDR3: ATSRAAGDGYT

J: TRBJ2-6
V: TRBV20-1
CDR3: SARDAGLRSGANVLT

J: TRBJ1-2
V: TRBV7-8
CDR3: ASSLLLGTGGGYT

J: TRBJ2-1
V: TRBV5-1
CDR3: ASSVTGQNNEQF

J: TRBJ2-4
V: TRBV5-1
CDR3: ASSIGLAGGQNIQY

J: TRBJ2-3
V: TRBV7-3
CDR3: ASSLTPIDTQY

J: TRBJ2-3
V: TRBV20-1
CDR3: SASDSAGPVADTQY

J: TRBJ2-1
V: TRBV20-1
CDR3: SARAPPGLAGGPVNEQF

J: TRBJ2-5
V: TRBV5-1
CDR3: ASSLTTGGEETQY

J: TRBJ1-3
V: TRBV5-5
CDR3: ASSQPGRGLGNTIY

J: TRBJ1-2
V: TRBV7-9
CDR3: ASSFWGRANYGYT

J: TRBJ2-4
V: TRBV6-2/TRBV6-3
CDR3: ASSSGGGTNIQY

J: TRBJ2-7
V: TRBV5-1
CDR3: ASSLESGREQY